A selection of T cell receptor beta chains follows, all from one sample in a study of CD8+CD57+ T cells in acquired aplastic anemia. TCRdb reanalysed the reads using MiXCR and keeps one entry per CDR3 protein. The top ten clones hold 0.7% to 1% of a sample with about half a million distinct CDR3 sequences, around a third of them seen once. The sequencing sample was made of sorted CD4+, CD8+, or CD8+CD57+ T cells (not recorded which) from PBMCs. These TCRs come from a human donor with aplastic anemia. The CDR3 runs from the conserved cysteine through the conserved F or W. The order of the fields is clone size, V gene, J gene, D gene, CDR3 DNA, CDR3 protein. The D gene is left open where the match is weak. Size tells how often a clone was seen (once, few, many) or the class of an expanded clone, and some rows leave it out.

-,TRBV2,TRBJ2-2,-,TGTGCCAGCAGTGCAACCGGGGAGCTGTTTTTT,CASSATGELFF
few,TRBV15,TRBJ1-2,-,TGTGCCAGCTCTCCGGAAGGACAGAACTATGGCTACACCTTC,CASSPEGQNYGYTF
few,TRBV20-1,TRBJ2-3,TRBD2,TGCAGTGCCATGATTAGGACTAGCGGGGGCACAGATACGCAGTATTTT,CSAMIRTSGGTDTQYF
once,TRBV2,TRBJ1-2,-,TGTGCCAGCAGTGAAGAGGCGGGGGTCTACACCTTC,CASSEEAGVYTF
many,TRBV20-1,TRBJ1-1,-,TGCAGTGCTAGAGAACAGCTCCACACTGAAGCTTTCTTT,CSAREQLHTEAFF
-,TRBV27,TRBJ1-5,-,TGTGCCAGCAAACCGAACACAGGGTCGGTTCAGCCCCAGCATTTT,CASKPNTGSVQPQHF
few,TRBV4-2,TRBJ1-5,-,TGTGCCAGCAGCCAAGATCCCCAGGGATCGGGTCAGCCCCAGCATTTT,CASSQDPQGSGQPQHF
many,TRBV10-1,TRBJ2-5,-,TGCGCCAGCAGTGGTAACATCCAAGAGACCCAGTACTTC,CASSGNIQETQYF
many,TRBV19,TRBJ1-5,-,TGTGCCAGTACGGAGGGCAATCAGCCCCAGCATTTT,CASTEGNQPQHF
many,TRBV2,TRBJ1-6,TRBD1,TGTGCCAGCCAGTACCGGGACAGCAATTCACCCCTCCACTTT,CASQYRDSNSPLHF
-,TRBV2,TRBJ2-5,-,TGTGCCAGCAGCCAAGGGTTAGAGGCCCAGTACTTC,CASSQGLEAQYF
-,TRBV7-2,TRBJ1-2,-,TGTGCCAGCAGCATGGACAGCTTATATGGCTACACCTTC,CASSMDSLYGYTF
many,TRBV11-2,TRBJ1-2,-,TGTGCCAGCAGCGCCCCCCGCAGGAACCTAAACTATGGCTACACCTTC,CASSAPRRNLNYGYTF